This is a list of T cell receptor beta chains from one sample in a study of identical twins. TCRdb itself ran the 5' RACE reads through MiXCR, one entry per CDR3 protein. This sample has 450,000 to 600,000 distinct CDR3 sequences; 20% to 25% occur once, and the top ten carry approximately 0.52%. These data were also filed under a second study, of yellow fever vaccine responses in identical twins.

The sample was CD4+ T cells sorted from blood. The receptors were sampled from a woman younger than 35 in good health. Both conserved end residues are trimmed from each CDR3. The listing skips clone size in some rows; elsewhere it reads once, few, many or a size class.

>TRBJ2-2|few|TRBV5-6
ASSLIGPGELF
>TRBJ2-1|-|TRBV12-3/TRBV12-4
ASSPSRGGGYNEQF
>TRBJ2-7|-|TRBV9
ASSVGQPSHEQY
>TRBJ2-3|-|TRBV28
ASSQLSGGAYHTQY
>TRBJ2-3|-|TRBV20-1
SALVAGLDTQY
>TRBJ1-4|few|TRBV29-1
SVELQGNEKLF
>TRBJ2-5|-|TRBV14
ASSQDLPNWGGETQY
>TRBJ2-3|few|TRBV7-8
ASSSGVYGNTQY
>TRBJ2-1|-|TRBV3-1
ASSAGLAGTNEQF
>TRBJ2-4|-|TRBV3-1
ASSLTTTQGEDIQY
>TRBJ2-1|-|TRBV20-1
SARDLGLGVGNEQF
>TRBJ2-5|few|TRBV5-4
ASSFPGGGETQY
>TRBJ1-1|-|TRBV3-1
ASSRGGRGHTEAF
>TRBJ1-1|few|TRBV3-1
ASSPSTGRHTEAF
>TRBJ2-7|few|TRBV3-1
ASSLTQVSSQY
>TRBJ2-1|-|TRBV20-1
SAPNQGEQF
>TRBJ2-2|-|TRBV11-2
ASSTRTGLREATGELF
>TRBJ1-1|-|TRBV12-3/TRBV12-4
ASSFPGQGLNTEAF
>TRBJ2-1|-|TRBV6-1
ASSESAIIYNEQF
>TRBJ2-5|-|TRBV10-3
AIAGQMQETQY
>TRBJ2-5|-|TRBV9
ASSATSGGWETQY
>TRBJ2-2|-|TRBV3-1
ASSQRLVQNTGELF
>TRBJ2-5|few|TRBV7-2
ASSRLFYDRQETQY
>TRBJ2-3|-|TRBV20-1
SASSQGILTDTQY
>TRBJ2-1|few|TRBV29-1
SVAPLLGGGGYNEQF
>TRBJ2-1|few|TRBV12-3/TRBV12-4
ASSSRGRSYNEQF
>TRBJ2-2|-|TRBV10-3
AISVDRANTGELF
>TRBJ1-5|few|TRBV12-3/TRBV12-4
ASSFPGSNQPQH
>TRBJ2-7|many|TRBV3-1
ASSPGGGVGEQY
>TRBJ1-6|many|TRBV12-3/TRBV12-4
ASSLNGYGNSPLH
>TRBJ1-1|few|TRBV27
ASSLLQGINTEAF
>TRBJ1-6|few|TRBV18
ASSPLSGQGNSPLH
>TRBJ2-2|-|TRBV20-1
SAIRQGNTGELF
>TRBJ2-2|-|TRBV20-1
SAHTSGANTGELF
>TRBJ2-7|-|TRBV20-1
SARRYAESYEQY
>TRBJ2-5|-|TRBV7-9
ASSPKGLAGGETQY
>TRBJ2-3|-|TRBV3-1
ASSRLGADTQY
>TRBJ2-3|-|TRBV29-1
SVFTSKLPGLAGADTQY
>TRBJ1-1|few|TRBV24-1
ATKGTNTEAF
>TRBJ2-1|few|TRBV7-9
ASSLSRPSYNEQF
>TRBJ2-7|-|TRBV29-1
SGGTVGKQY
>TRBJ2-1|few|TRBV5-5
ASSSSTGTNEQF
>TRBJ2-1|-|TRBV20-1
STSGDRFALRYNEQF
>TRBJ2-2|many|TRBV5-1
ASSSISGTNTGELF
>TRBJ2-7|-|TRBV7-9
ASSSLSSGTYEQY
>TRBJ2-2|many|TRBV6-4
ASSAGVNTGELF
>TRBJ2-7|few|TRBV13
ASSLPGRIGYEQY
>TRBJ2-3|few|TRBV20-1
SARDYKRELGTDTQY
>TRBJ2-3|-|TRBV7-2
ASSLAGTGTDTQY
>TRBJ1-1|-|TRBV5-1
ASSTGYTETEAF